This section outlines one TCR beta chain sequence together with its context. The repertoire was sequenced with immunoSEQ multiplex PCR; TCRdb's copy has only in-frame clones and lacks some. Here the sample spans about 460,000 clones, approximately 71% being singletons. The data are from a study of shared clonotypes between healthy human individuals. Germline values: CDR1 SGHTA, CDR2 FQGNSA. The CDR3 loop spans 14 amino acids. The V end was cut by 5 bases, the J end by 2 bases, with 13 bases between. The chain recombines TRBV7-2 with TRBJ2-7, with D unresolved. The sequencing input was PBMCs. The sequence came from a woman aged 40 to 50 in good health. Some clones in this sample may be carry-over from other donors' samples. The CDR3 DNA is TGTGCCAGCAGCCCAACCTCCGGTGCCTACGAGCAGTACTTC. It encodes CASSPTSGAYEQYF.